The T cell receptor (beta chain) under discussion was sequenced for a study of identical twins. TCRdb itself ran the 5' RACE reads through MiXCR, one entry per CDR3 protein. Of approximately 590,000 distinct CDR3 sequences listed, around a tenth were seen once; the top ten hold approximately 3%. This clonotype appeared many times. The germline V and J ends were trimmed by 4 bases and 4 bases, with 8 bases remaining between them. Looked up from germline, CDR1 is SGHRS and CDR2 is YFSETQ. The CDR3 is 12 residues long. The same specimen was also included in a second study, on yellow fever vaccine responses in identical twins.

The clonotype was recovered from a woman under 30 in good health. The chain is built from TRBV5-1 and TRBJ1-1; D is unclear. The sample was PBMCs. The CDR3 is CASSPPGTEAFF. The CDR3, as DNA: TGCGCCAGCAGCCCACCAGGCACTGAAGCTTTCTTT.